The 7 T cell receptor beta chains given below trace back to one sample, sequenced in a study of T cells in Graves' hyperthyroidism and ophthalmopathy (dated by TCRdb to about 2019). The protocol used for the library was multiplex PCR. Data came from an Illumina HiSeq 2000. The TCR beta CDR3 regions were amplified from the RNA transcripts. A first-round RT-PCR of the TCR CDR3 used the HTBI primer set with the Qiagen OneStep RT-PCR kit. TCRdb reprocessed the public reads (quality trimming at Q25 with fastp, clone calling with MiXCR) and kept in-frame beta chains. Rows merge per CDR3 protein into single entries with the most common DNA and genes. The sample table lists 300,000 to 400,000 distinct CDR3 sequences, around 14% of them with a count of one. Together, the top ten hold around 24% of the sample. Source material: blood. Every receptor here comes from a woman aged 30 to 39 with Graves' hyperthyroidism.

This clonotype was detected ten times or more. The chain has TRBV5-1 and TRBJ2-3, with D tentatively TRBD2 (6 bases). There are 16 residues in the CDR3. Germline loops: CDR1 SGHRS, CDR2 YFSETQ. The germline V and J ends were trimmed by 1 base and 0 bases, with 12 bases remaining between them. This CDR3 is CASSLNGRSSTDTQYF. For the CDR3, the DNA is TGCGCCAGCAGCTTGAATGGGAGGTCCAGCACAGATACGCAGTATTTT.

In this sample, this clonotype turned up many times. CDR3 protein: CASSPDRVTVNTEAFF. DNA for the CDR3: TGTGCCAGCAGCCCCGACAGGGTAACGGTGAACACTGAAGCTTTCTTT. The chain uses TRBV7-9 and TRBJ1-1; TRBD1 agrees at 7 bases. V lost 5 bases to trimming and J lost 0 bases; unmatched junction nucleotides: 9. CDR3 length equals 16 residues. Per the germline V gene, CDR1 is SEHNR and CDR2 is FQNEAQ (reference sequence). Drawing the rest from reference TRBV7-9 and TRBJ1-1, the complete variable domain is DTGVSQNPRHKITKRGQNVTFRCDPISEHNRLYWYRQTLGQGPEFLTYFQNEAQLEKSRLLSDRFSAERPKGSFSTLEIQRTEQGDSAMYLCASSPDRVTVNTEAFFGQGTRLTVV.

This clonotype was counted only a few times. A much larger clone sits a single nucleotide away, making a read error possible. The chain couples TRBV20-1 to TRBJ2-7; 7 bases line up with TRBD2. This CDR3 contains 14 residues. The V gene's germline CDR1 is DFQATT and CDR2 SNEGSKA (reference sequence). The CDR3 reads CSAPWRGNSYGQYF. CDR3 nucleotide sequence: TGCAGTGCTCCCTGGCGGGGGAACTCCTACGGGCAGTACTTC.

Many counts were recorded for this clonotype. This chain joins TRBV28 and TRBJ2-7; D unresolved. This CDR3 spans 14 amino acids. Trimming stripped 5 bases from V and 2 bases from J, with 13 bases between. Germline CDR1 and CDR2: MDHEN and SYDVKM. This chain's CDR3 is CASSTWTAAYEQYF. The CDR3 DNA follows: TGTGCCAGCAGTACATGGACGGCCGCCTACGAGCAGTACTTC.

This clonotype was seen repeatedly, ten times or more. The chain's CDR3 is CASSLALAAYEQYF. DNA of the CDR3: TGTGCCAGCAGCTTAGCTTTGGCGGCCTACGAGCAGTACTTC. This sequence joins TRBV11-2 and TRBJ2-7; no clear D. Per germline, CDR1 SGHAT and CDR2 FQNNGV. The CDR3 is made up of 14 amino acids. V was cut by 1 base and J by 2 bases, with 9 bases left in between.

In nucleotides, the CDR3 is TGTGCCAGCAGCGCCGAACCCGGGACCGCGTTTGAGCAGTACTTC. The encoded protein is CASSAEPGTAFEQYF. The genes are TRBV9 and TRBJ2-7, with D perhaps TRBD1 or TRBD2 (5 bases each). The V end was cut by 3 bases, the J end by 7 bases, with 20 bases between. This CDR3 has 15 amino acids. Germline V lookup: CDR1 SGDLS, CDR2 YYNGEE.

The chain has TRBV19 and TRBJ1-2, with 10 bases that match TRBD1. Germline CDR1 is LNHDA and CDR2 is SQIVND (reference sequence). This CDR3 comprises 16 residues. V lost 3 bases to trimming and J lost 4 bases; unmatched junction nucleotides: 8. The CDR3 sequence is CASSILPGQGTYGYTF. CDR3 coding DNA: TGTGCCAGTAGTATCCTGCCGGGACAGGGGACCTATGGCTACACCTTC. Full variable domain (outside the CDR3, taken from reference TRBV19 and TRBJ1-2): DGGITQSPKYLFRKEGQNVTLSCEQNLNHDAMYWYRQDPGQGLRLIYYSQIVNDFQKGDIAEGYSVSREKKESFPLTVTSAQKNPTAFYLCASSILPGQGTYGYTFGSGTRLTVV.